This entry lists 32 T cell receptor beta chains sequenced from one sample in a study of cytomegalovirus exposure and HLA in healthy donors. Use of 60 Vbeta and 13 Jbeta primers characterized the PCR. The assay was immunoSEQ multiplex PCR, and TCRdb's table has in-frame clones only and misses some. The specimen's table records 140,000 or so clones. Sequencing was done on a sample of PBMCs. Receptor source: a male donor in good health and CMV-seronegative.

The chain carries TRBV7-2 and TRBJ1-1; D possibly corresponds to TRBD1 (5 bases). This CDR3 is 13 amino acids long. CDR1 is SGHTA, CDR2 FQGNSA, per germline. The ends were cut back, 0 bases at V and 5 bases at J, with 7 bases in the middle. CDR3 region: CASSLARGTEAFF. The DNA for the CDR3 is TGTGCCAGCAGCTTAGCGCGGGGGACTGAAGCTTTCTTT.

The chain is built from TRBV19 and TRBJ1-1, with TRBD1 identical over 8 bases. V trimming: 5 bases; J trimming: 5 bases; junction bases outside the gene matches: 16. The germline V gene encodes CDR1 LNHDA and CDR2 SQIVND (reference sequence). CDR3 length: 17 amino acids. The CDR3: CASSSYPGQVINTEAFF. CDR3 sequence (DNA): TGTGCCAGTAGTTCCTATCCGGGACAGGTTATAAATACTGAAGCTTTCTTT. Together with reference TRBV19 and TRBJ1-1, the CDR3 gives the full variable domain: DGGITQSPKYLFRKEGQNVTLSCEQNLNHDAMYWYRQDPGQGLRLIYYSQIVNDFQKGDIAEGYSVSREKKESFPLTVTSAQKNPTAFYLCASSSYPGQVINTEAFFGQGTRLTVV.

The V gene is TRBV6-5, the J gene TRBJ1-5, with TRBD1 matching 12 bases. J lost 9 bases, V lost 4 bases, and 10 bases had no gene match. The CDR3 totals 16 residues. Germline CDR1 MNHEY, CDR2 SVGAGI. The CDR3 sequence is CASSSRDRGPHGPQHF. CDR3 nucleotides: TGTGCCAGCAGTTCCCGGGACAGGGGGCCTCATGGGCCCCAGCATTTT.

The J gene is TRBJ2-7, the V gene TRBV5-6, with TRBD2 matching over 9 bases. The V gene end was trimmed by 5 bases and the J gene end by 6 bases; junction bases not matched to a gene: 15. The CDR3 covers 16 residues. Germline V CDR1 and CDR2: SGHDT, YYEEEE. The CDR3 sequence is CASRRRTGTSLSEQYF. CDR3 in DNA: TGTGCCAGCAGACGCAGGACCGGGACTAGCCTGTCCGAGCAGTACTTC.

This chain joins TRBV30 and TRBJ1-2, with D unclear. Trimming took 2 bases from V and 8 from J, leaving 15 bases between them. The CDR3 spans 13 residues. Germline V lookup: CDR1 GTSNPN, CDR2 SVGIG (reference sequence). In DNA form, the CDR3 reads TGTGCCTGGAGTCTCCCCAATCAGTCGGGCTACACCTTC. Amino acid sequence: CAWSLPNQSGYTF.

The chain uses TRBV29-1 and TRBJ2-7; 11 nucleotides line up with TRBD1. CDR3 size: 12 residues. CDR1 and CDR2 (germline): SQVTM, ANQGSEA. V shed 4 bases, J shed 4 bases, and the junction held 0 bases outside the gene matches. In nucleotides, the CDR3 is TGCAGCGTTGGGGACAGGGGGTACGAGCAGTACTTC. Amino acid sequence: CSVGDRGYEQYF.

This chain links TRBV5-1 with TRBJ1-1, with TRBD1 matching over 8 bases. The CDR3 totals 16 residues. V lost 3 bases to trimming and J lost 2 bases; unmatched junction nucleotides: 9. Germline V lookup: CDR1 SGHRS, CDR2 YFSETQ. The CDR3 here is CASSSNWDRLNTEAFF. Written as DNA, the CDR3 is TGCGCCAGCAGCTCCAACTGGGACAGGCTAAACACTGAAGCTTTCTTT.

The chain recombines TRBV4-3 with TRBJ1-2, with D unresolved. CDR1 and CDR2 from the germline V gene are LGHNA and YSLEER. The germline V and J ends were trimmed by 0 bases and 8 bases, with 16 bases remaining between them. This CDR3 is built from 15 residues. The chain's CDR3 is CASSQDIPGFGGYTF. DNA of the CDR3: TGCGCCAGCAGCCAAGATATTCCGGGGTTCGGCGGCTACACCTTC.

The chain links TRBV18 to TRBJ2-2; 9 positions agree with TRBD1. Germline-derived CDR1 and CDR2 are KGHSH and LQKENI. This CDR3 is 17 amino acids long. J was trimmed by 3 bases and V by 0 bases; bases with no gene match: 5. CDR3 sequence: CASSPPGTGIYTGELFF. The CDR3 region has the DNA TGTGCCAGCTCACCACCAGGGACAGGGATATACACCGGGGAGCTGTTTTTT.

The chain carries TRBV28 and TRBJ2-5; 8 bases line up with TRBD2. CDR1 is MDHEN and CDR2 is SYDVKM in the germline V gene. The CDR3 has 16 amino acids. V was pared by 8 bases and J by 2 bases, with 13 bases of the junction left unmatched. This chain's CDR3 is CASGSPSGRIQETQYF. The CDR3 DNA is TGTGCCAGCGGGTCCCCAAGCGGGAGAATACAAGAGACCCAGTACTTC.

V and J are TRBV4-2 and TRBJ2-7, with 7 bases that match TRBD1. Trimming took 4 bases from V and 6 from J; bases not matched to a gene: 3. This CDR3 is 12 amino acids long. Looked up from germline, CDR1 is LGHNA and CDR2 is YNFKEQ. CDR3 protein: CASSRGQAEQYF. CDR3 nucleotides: TGTGCCAGCAGCCGCGGACAGGCCGAGCAGTACTTC.

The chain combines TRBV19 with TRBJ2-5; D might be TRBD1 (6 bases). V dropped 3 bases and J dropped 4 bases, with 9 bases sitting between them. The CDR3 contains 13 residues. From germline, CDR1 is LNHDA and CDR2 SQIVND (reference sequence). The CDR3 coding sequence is TGTGCCAGTAGTATTGGCAGGGGAGAGACCCAGTACTTC. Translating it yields CASSIGRGETQYF. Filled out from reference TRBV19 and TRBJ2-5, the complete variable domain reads DGGITQSPKYLFRKEGQNVTLSCEQNLNHDAMYWYRQDPGQGLRLIYYSQIVNDFQKGDIAEGYSVSREKKESFPLTVTSAQKNPTAFYLCASSIGRGETQYFGPGTRLLVL.

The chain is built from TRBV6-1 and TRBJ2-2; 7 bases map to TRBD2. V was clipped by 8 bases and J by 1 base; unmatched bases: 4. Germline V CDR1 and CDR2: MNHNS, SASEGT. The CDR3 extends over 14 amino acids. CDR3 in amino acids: CASAGEGNTGELFF. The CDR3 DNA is TGTGCCAGCGCGGGGGAGGGGAACACCGGGGAGCTGTTTTTT.

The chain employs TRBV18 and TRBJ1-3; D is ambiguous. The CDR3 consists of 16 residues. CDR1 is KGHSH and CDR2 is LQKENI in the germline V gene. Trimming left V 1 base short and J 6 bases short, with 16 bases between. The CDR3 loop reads CASSPLRSSSENTIYF. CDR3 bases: TGTGCCAGCTCACCACTGCGATCCAGTAGCGAAAACACCATATATTTT.

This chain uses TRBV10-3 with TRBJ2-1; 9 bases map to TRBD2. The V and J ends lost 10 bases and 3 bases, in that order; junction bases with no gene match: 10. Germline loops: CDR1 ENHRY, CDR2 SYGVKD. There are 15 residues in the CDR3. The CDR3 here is CATKVSSGDYNEQFF. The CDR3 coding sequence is TGTGCCACCAAAGTCTCTAGCGGGGACTACAATGAGCAGTTCTTC.

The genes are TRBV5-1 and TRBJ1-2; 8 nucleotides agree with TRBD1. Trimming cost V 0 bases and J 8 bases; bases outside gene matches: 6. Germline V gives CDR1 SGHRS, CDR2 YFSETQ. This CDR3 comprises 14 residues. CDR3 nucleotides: TGCGCCAGCAGCTTGGCCGGGACAGGATACGGCTACACCTTC. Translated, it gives CASSLAGTGYGYTF.

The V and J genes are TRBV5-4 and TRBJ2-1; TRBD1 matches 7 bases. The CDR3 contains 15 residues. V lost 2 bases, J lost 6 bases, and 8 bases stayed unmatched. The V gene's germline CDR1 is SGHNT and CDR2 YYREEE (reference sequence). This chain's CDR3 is CASSLRGPVVNEQFF. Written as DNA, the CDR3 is TGTGCCAGCAGCTTAAGGGGGCCGGTGGTCAATGAGCAGTTCTTC. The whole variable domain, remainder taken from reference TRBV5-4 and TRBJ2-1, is ETGVTQSPTHLIKTRGQQVTLRCSSQSGHNTVSWYQQALGQGPQFIFQYYREEENGRGNFPPRFSGLQFPNYSSELNVNALELDDSALYLCASSLRGPVVNEQFFGPGTRLTVL.

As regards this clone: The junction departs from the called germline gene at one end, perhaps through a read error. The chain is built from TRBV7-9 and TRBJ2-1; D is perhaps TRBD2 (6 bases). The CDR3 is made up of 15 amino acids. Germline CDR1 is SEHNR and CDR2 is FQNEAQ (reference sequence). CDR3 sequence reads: CAIPEGLSSDNEQFF. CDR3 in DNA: TGTGCCATCCCGGAGGGCCTGAGCTCCGACAATGAGCAGTTCTTC.

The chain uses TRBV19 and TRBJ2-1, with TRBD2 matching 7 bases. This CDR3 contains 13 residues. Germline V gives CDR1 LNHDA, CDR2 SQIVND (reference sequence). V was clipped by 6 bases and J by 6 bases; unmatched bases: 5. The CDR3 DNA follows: TGTGCCAGTAGAGGCGGGAGCCCCAATGAGCAGTTCTTC. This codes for CASRGGSPNEQFF.

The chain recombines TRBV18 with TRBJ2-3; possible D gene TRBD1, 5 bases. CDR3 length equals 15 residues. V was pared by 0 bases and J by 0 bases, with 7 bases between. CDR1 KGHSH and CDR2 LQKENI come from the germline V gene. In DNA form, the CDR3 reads TGTGCCAGCTCACCACCGCAGGGAAGCACAGATACGCAGTATTTT. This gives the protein CASSPPQGSTDTQYF.

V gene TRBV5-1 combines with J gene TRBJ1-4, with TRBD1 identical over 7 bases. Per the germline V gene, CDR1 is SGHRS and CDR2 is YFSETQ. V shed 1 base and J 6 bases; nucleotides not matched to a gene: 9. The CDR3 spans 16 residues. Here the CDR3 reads CASSLWRQGGDEKLFF. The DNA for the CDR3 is TGCGCCAGCAGCTTGTGGAGACAGGGCGGGGATGAAAAACTGTTTTTT. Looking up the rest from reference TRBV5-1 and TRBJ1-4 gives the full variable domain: KAGVTQTPRYLIKTRGQQVTLSCSPISGHRSVSWYQQTPGQGLQFLFEYFSETQRNKGNFPGRFSGRQFSNSRSEMNVSTLELGDSALYLCASSLWRQGGDEKLFFGSGTQLSVL.

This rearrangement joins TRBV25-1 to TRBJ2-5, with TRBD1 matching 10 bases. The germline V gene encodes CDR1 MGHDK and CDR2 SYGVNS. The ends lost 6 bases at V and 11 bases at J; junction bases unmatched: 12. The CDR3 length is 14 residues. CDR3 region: CASRSHGTGDGQYF. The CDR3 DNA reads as TGTGCCAGCAGGAGCCACGGGACAGGGGACGGGCAGTACTTC.

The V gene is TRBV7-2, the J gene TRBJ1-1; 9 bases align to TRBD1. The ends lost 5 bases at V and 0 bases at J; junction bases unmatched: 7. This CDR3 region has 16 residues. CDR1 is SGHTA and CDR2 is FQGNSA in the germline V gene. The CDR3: CASSPRTGAMNTEAFF. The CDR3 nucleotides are TGTGCCAGCAGCCCTCGGACAGGGGCCATGAACACTGAAGCTTTCTTT.

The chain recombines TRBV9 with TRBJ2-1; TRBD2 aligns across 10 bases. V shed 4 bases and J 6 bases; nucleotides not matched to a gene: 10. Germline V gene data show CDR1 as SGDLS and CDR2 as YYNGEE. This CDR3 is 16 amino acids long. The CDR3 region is CASSRDLAGGSNEQFF. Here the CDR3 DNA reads TGTGCCAGCAGCCGTGATTTAGCGGGAGGAAGCAATGAGCAGTTCTTC.

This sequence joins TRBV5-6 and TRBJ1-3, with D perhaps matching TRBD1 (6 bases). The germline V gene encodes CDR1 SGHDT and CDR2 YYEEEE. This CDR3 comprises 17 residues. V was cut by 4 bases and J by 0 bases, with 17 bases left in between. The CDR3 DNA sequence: TGTGCCAGCAGCGCCAAAACAGGGAAAAGCTCTGGAAACACCATATATTTT. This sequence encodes CASSAKTGKSSGNTIYF.

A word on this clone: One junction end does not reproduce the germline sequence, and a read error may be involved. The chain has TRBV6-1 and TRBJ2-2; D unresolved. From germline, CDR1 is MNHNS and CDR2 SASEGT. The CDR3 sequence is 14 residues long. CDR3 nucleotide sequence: TGTGCCAGCAGTGAACTGATGAACACCGAGGAGCTGTTTTTT. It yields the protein CASSELMNTEELFF.

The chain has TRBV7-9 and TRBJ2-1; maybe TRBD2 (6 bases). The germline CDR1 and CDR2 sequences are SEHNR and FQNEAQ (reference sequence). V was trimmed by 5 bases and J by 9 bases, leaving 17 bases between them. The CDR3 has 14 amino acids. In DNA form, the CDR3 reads TGTGCCAGCAGCCCACTAGTACTAGCAGGTGAGCAGTTCTTC. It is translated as CASSPLVLAGEQFF.

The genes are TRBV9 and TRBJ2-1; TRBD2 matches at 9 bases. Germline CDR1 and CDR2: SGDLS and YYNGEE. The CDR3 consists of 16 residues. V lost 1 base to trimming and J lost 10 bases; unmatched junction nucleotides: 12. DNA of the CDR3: TGTGCCAGCAGCGTAATGGGAGCGGGGGGCCGGGGAGAGCAGTTCTTC. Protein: CASSVMGAGGRGEQFF.

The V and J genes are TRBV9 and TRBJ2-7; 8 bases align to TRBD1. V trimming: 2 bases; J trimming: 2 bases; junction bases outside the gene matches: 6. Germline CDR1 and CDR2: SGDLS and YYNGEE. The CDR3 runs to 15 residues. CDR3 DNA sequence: TGTGCCAGCAGCGTGGCCGACAGGGGCCCCTACGAGCAGTACTTC. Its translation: CASSVADRGPYEQYF.

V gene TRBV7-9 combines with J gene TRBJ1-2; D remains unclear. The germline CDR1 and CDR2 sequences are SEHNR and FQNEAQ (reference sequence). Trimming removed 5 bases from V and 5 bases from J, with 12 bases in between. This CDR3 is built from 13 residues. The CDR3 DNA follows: TGTGCCAGCAGCATAAGTGACAAATATGGCTACACCTTC. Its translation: CASSISDKYGYTF.

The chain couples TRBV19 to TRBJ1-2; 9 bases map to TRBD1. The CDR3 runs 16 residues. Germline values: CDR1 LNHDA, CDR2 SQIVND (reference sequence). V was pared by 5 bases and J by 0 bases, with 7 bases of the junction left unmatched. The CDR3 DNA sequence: TGTGCCAGTAGTCCGACCGGGACAGGGTCTAACTATGGCTACACCTTC. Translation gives CASSPTGTGSNYGYTF.

The chain's CDR3 is CASSTQTGRGRGNQPQHF. CDR3 in DNA: TGTGCCAGTAGTACACAAACAGGGCGCGGGCGGGGCAATCAGCCCCAGCATTTT. The rearrangement uses TRBV19 and TRBJ1-5; TRBD1 is a possible D gene (6 bases). CDR3 length: 18 amino acids. The V and J ends lost 4 bases and 2 bases respectively, with 21 bases between them. Germline lookup yields CDR1 LNHDA and CDR2 SQIVND (reference sequence).